The present T cell receptor (beta chain) was sequenced within a study of T-cell memory formation after mild COVID-19. The wider study: TCR clusters were largely donor specific.

Whole-study findings and limits: Pre-infection memory held some responding clones, suggesting pre-existing cross-reactive T cells responded. Whereas later expanders leaned CD4+, clones contracting day 15 to 85 showed a balanced CD4/CD8 makeup.

As concerns this clonotype: Its antigen is unidentified.

The CDR3 is 15 residues long. Looked up from germline, CDR1 is LGHDT and CDR2 is YNNKEL (reference sequence). V lost 5 bases and J lost 5, with 16 bases in between. TCRdb reanalysed the 5' RACE reads using MiXCR and keeps one entry per CDR3 protein. In the table there are around 130,000 distinct CDR3 sequences, about 16% of which are singletons. The chain combines TRBV3-1 with TRBJ2-1, with D tentatively TRBD1 or TRBD2 (5 bases each). Sequenced input: PBMCs or a T cell subset sorted from them (not recorded which). The origin of this receptor is an adult woman who had mild COVID-19 (a few samples of this study predate the infection). Cell type and time point are not known. The CDR3 coding sequence is TGTGCCAGCAGCTGGGGGACGGGAAACAACAATGAGCAGTTCTTC. Its translation is CASSWGTGNNNEQFF.